The 26 T cell receptor beta chains listed next were all sequenced from one sample in a study of T cells in Graves' hyperthyroidism and ophthalmopathy. TCR beta CDR3 regions were amplified from RNA. The TCR CDR3 first-round RT-PCR relied on the HTBI primer set. From the multiplex PCR reads, TCRdb called clonotypes with MiXCR, one entry per CDR3 protein. In the table there are about 700,000 distinct CDR3 sequences, just under 45% of which are singletons. Sequenced material: peripheral blood or thyroid tissue (not recorded which). Source of these receptors: an adult man with Graves' disease, either hyperthyroidism or ophthalmopathy (not recorded which).

CDR3 protein: CASSERDRSNSPLHF. CDR3 nucleotides: TGTGCCAGCAGTGAACGTGACAGGAGTAATTCACCCCTCCACTTT. The chain recombines TRBV6-1 with TRBJ1-6; the D gene is possibly TRBD1 (6 bases). V gave up 2 bases and J gave up 6 bases, with 11 bases separating them. The germline CDR1 and CDR2 sequences are MNHNS and SASEGT. The CDR3 totals 15 residues.

This rearrangement joins TRBV29-1 to TRBJ2-7, with 10 bases that match TRBD2. V lost 3 bases and J lost 7; bases outside the gene matches: 9. This CDR3 spans 14 amino acids. Germline V gives CDR1 SQVTM, CDR2 ANQGSEA. Here the CDR3 DNA reads TGCAGCGTTGAGAGATTAGCGGGAGGAGGAGAGCAGTACTTC. Translation gives CSVERLAGGGEQYF.

This clonotype was observed many times. The chain uses TRBV15 and TRBJ1-1; D gene ambiguous. The CDR3 contains 11 residues. Trimming removed 1 base from V and 8 bases from J, with 5 bases in between. Germline V gives CDR1 LNHNV, CDR2 YYDKDF (reference sequence). CDR3 sequence reads: CATSRGREAFF. Written as DNA, the CDR3 is TGTGCCACCAGCAGAGGTAGAGAAGCTTTCTTT.

This clonotype has ten or more counts. The V call is TRBV20-1, the J call TRBJ1-2; no definite D call. The germline V gene encodes CDR1 DFQATT and CDR2 SNEGSKA (reference sequence). The CDR3 covers 11 residues. The CDR3 DNA follows: TGCCCATCGCACCGCGCCTATGGCTACACCTTC. As protein: CPSHRAYGYTF.

Turning to this clonotype: Given a much more abundant clone one base away, this may be a read error. The V gene is TRBV7-2, the J gene TRBJ2-7; tentative D call: TRBD2 (6 bases). Trimming shortened V by 5 bases and J by 9 bases, and 17 bases separated the two germline ends. Germline assignment: CDR1 SGHTA and CDR2 FQGNSA. CDR3 length equals 13 residues. DNA for the CDR3: TGTGCCAGCAGCCCCCCCACGGGGGACGGGCAGTACTTC. This codes for CASSPPTGDGQYF.

Worth noting for this clonotype: This may be a read error, as it is one base from a much larger clone. The chain is built from TRBV20-1 and TRBJ1-5; 10 nucleotides agree with TRBD1. The CDR3 loop spans 14 amino acids. Per the germline V gene, CDR1 is DFQATT and CDR2 is SNEGSKA (reference sequence). The V segment lost 0 bases and the J segment 4 bases; nucleotides outside the gene matches: 0. The CDR3: CSAREDRGNQPQHF. In DNA, the CDR3 is TGCAGTGCTAGAGAGGACAGGGGGAATCAGCCCCAGCATTTT.

The chain combines TRBV29-1 with TRBJ2-7; maybe TRBD1 (6 bases). The V end was cut by 7 bases, the J end by 2 bases, with 9 bases between. Germline V gene data show CDR1 as SQVTM and CDR2 as ANQGSEA. This CDR3 has 11 residues. The CDR3 sequence is CSDRETYEQYF. The CDR3, as DNA: TGCAGCGACAGGGAGACCTACGAGCAGTACTTC.

This clonotype was observed a handful of times. This chain links TRBV20-1 with TRBJ1-5; the D gene is possibly TRBD1 (5 bases). V was cut by 2 bases and J by 7 bases, with 15 bases left in between. The length of the CDR3 is 14 residues. The V gene's germline CDR1 is DFQATT and CDR2 SNEGSKA (reference sequence). The CDR3 coding sequence is TGCAGTGCTAGACAACCCTCGGGGCGGCAGCCCCAGCATTTT. Amino acid sequence: CSARQPSGRQPQHF.

This sequence joins TRBV10-3 and TRBJ1-1; 8 bases align to TRBD1. Trimming cost V 0 bases and J 1 base; bases outside gene matches: 13. The CDR3 has 19 residues. Germline assignment: CDR1 ENHRY and CDR2 SYGVKD. CDR3 in amino acids: CAISESDQAGGLRNTEAFF. CDR3 bases: TGTGCCATCAGTGAGTCGGACCAAGCAGGGGGCTTACGGAACACTGAAGCTTTCTTT.

CDR3 region: CSSFIGAYGYTF. In DNA form, the CDR3 reads TGCAGCAGTTTCATAGGAGCCTATGGCTACACCTTC. The gene calls are TRBV29-1 and TRBJ1-2; D remains ambiguous. Germline values: CDR1 SQVTM, CDR2 ANQGSEA. CDR3 length: 12 residues. With 8 bases removed from V and 4 bases from J, the gap between germline ends came to 14 bases.

The rearrangement uses TRBV29-1 and TRBJ2-7, with a weak D call TRBD2 (7 bases). CDR3 length: 15 residues. CDR1 SQVTM and CDR2 ANQGSEA come from the germline V gene. Trimming shortened V by 8 bases and J by 0 bases, and 20 bases separated the two germline ends. The CDR3: CSQEVGGGSSYEQYF. The CDR3 DNA reads as TGCAGCCAAGAAGTCGGCGGGGGCAGCTCCTACGAGCAGTACTTC.

As DNA, the CDR3 is TGTGCCAGCAGCCGCCCGCCGACTAGCGCGGATACCGGGGAGCTGTTTTTT. Translating it yields CASSRPPTSADTGELFF. The genes are TRBV7-8 and TRBJ2-2, with 8 bases fitting TRBD2. The J segment lost 5 bases and the V segment lost 5 bases, leaving 13 bases of the junction unmatched. The CDR3 extends over 17 amino acids. The germline gives CDR1 SGHVS, CDR2 FQNEAQ. The full variable domain, completed using reference TRBV7-8 and TRBJ2-2, is GAGVSQSPRYKVAKRGQDVALRCDPISGHVSLFWYQQALGQGPEFLTYFQNEAQLDKSGLPSDRFFAERPEGSVSTLKIQRTQQEDSAVYLCASSRPPTSADTGELFFGEGSRLTVL.

This clonotype was found a few times. This sequence may be a read error, since a much larger clone differs from it by one base. The CDR3 here is CASSPAGELFF. CDR3 in DNA: TGTGCCAGCAGCCCGGCCGGGGAGCTGTTTTTT. The rearrangement links TRBV7-9 to TRBJ2-2; unclear D gene. Trimming took off 5 bases at V and 6 bases at J, with 4 bases between the two ends. The germline gives CDR1 SEHNR, CDR2 FQNEAQ (reference sequence). CDR3 length: 11 residues.

The chain has TRBV2 and TRBJ1-1; no definite D call. The CDR3 is 13 residues long. Per the germline V gene, CDR1 is SNHLY and CDR2 is FYNNEI. Trimming left V 7 bases short and J 4 bases short, with 13 bases between. This CDR3 is CASNSGVATEAFF. The CDR3 coding sequence is TGTGCCAGCAATTCCGGGGTTGCCACTGAAGCTTTCTTT. The whole variable domain, remainder taken from reference TRBV2 and TRBJ1-1, is EPEVTQTPSHQVTQMGQEVILRCVPISNHLYFYWYRQILGQKVEFLVSFYNNEISEKSEIFDDQFSVERPDGSNFTLKIRSTKLEDSAMYFCASNSGVATEAFFGQGTRLTVV.

CDR3 bases: TGCAGTGCTAAACCCGGACAGGGAAACAATCAGCCCCAGCATTTT. This encodes CSAKPGQGNNQPQHF. This rearrangement joins TRBV20-1 to TRBJ1-5; 8 nucleotides match TRBD1. The ends lost 4 bases at V and 3 bases at J; junction bases unmatched: 8. The CDR3 covers 15 residues. Germline-derived CDR1 and CDR2 are DFQATT and SNEGSKA (reference sequence).

This clonotype was seen many times. The chain carries TRBV2 and TRBJ1-5; D gene unclear. Germline-derived CDR1 and CDR2 are SNHLY and FYNNEI. The CDR3 runs to 13 residues. V was trimmed by 5 bases and J by 7 bases, leaving 12 bases between them. The CDR3 spells CASSFGSRQPQHF. CDR3 bases: TGTGCCAGCAGTTTCGGTAGCCGGCAGCCCCAGCATTTT. Full variable domain (remainder filled in from reference TRBV2 and TRBJ1-5): EPEVTQTPSHQVTQMGQEVILRCVPISNHLYFYWYRQILGQKVEFLVSFYNNEISEKSEIFDDQFSVERPDGSNFTLKIRSTKLEDSAMYFCASSFGSRQPQHFGDGTRLSIL.

This clonotype was seen many times. The chain is built from TRBV9 and TRBJ2-5; D is ambiguous. Germline assignment: CDR1 SGDLS and CDR2 YYNGEE. The germline V and J ends were trimmed by 4 bases and 5 bases, with 12 bases remaining between them. CDR3 length equals 13 residues. CDR3 amino acids: CASSPAAVETQYF. The CDR3 DNA reads TGTGCCAGCAGCCCTGCAGCAGTGGAGACCCAGTACTTC.

This CDR3 reads CATSDSTRTGPNYGYTF. CDR3 in DNA: TGTGCCACCAGTGATTCGACCCGGACAGGACCTAACTATGGCTACACCTTC. This chain connects TRBV24-1 to TRBJ1-2, with 7 bases matching TRBD1. J gave up 0 bases and V 2 bases, and 8 bases lay outside the gene matches. The length of the CDR3 is 17 residues. CDR1 is KGHDR, CDR2 SFDVKD, per germline.

This clonotype was seen a handful of times. The chain recombines TRBV20-1 with TRBJ2-7; D unresolved. This CDR3 has 15 amino acids. V lost 0 bases to trimming and J lost 2 bases, with 14 bases between them. CDR1 and CDR2 (germline): DFQATT, SNEGSKA (reference sequence). Written as DNA, the CDR3 is TGCAGTGCTAGAGACCTGAGCAGAGCGACCTACGAGCAGTACTTC. Its translation: CSARDLSRATYEQYF.

Ten or more counts support this clonotype. The rearrangement links TRBV29-1 to TRBJ1-1, with D perhaps TRBD1 (5 bases). Germline-derived CDR1 and CDR2 are SQVTM and ANQGSEA. V was pared by 6 bases and J by 7 bases, with 18 bases between. This CDR3 contains 13 residues. The CDR3 sequence is CSVKTTGLSEAFF. In DNA, the CDR3 is TGCAGCGTCAAAACTACAGGCTTGAGTGAAGCTTTCTTT. Filled out from reference TRBV29-1 and TRBJ1-1, the complete variable domain reads SAVISQKPSRDICQRGTSLTIQCQVDSQVTMMFWYRQQPGQSLTLIATANQGSEATYESGFVIDKFPISRPNLTFSTLTVSNMSPEDSSIYLCSVKTTGLSEAFFGQGTRLTVV.

This clonotype came up many times. The chain has TRBV7-9 and TRBJ2-5; 7 bases agree with TRBD1. Germline-derived CDR1 and CDR2 are SEHNR and FQNEAQ (reference sequence). CDR3 length: 15 residues. After removal of 0 bases from V and 5 bases from J, the junction contained 6 bases not matched to a gene. CDR3 in amino acids: CASSLATGSSETQYF. CDR3 in DNA: TGTGCCAGCAGCTTAGCGACAGGGAGTTCGGAGACCCAGTACTTC.

The gene calls are TRBV18 and TRBJ1-2; 8 positions match TRBD1. V lost 4 bases and J lost 8; bases outside the gene matches: 12. Germline V gives CDR1 KGHSH, CDR2 LQKENI. The length of the CDR3 is 15 residues. CDR3 DNA: TGTGCCAGCTCACAGAGGGACAGGAGAAACTCGGGCTACACCTTC. This translates into CASSQRDRRNSGYTF.

The V gene is TRBV15, the J gene TRBJ2-7; 8 bases line up with TRBD1. TRBJ2-5 matches the DNA end more closely, so the J call is doubtful. Germline V CDR1 and CDR2: LNHNV, YYDKDF (reference sequence). The CDR3 length is 14 residues. The CDR3 DNA reads TGTGCCACCAGCAGCCGTGGACAGGGAGAGACCCAGTACTTC. As protein: CATSSRGQGETQYF.

This clonotype was observed at least ten times. The chain links TRBV10-3 to TRBJ2-5; a possible D gene is TRBD2 (5 bases). The V and J ends lost 3 bases and 1 base respectively, with 15 bases between them. This CDR3 is built from 16 residues. CDR1 and CDR2 from the germline V gene are ENHRY and SYGVKD. CDR3 sequence reads: CAISDPGRGAQETQYF. The DNA for the CDR3 is TGTGCCATCAGTGACCCAGGACGGGGAGCCCAAGAGACCCAGTACTTC.

At least ten counts were recorded for this clonotype. V is TRBV7-2 and J is TRBJ2-5; 11 bases match TRBD2. J lost 2 bases, V lost 7 bases, and 6 bases had no gene match. Germline V gene lookup returns CDR1 SGHTA and CDR2 FQGNSA. This CDR3 comprises 15 residues. The CDR3 sequence: CASTVSGRGQETQYF. DNA of the CDR3: TGTGCCAGCACCGTTAGCGGGAGGGGGCAAGAGACCCAGTACTTC.

The gene calls are TRBV24-1 and TRBJ1-2; a weak D match, TRBD1 (6 bases). The CDR3 runs 15 residues. Trimming took 7 bases from V and 4 from J, leaving 18 bases between them. Germline CDR1 reads KGHDR; CDR2 reads SFDVKD. The CDR3 protein is CATRGGPGRTYGYTF. The CDR3 nucleotides are TGTGCCACCAGAGGGGGGCCAGGGAGGACCTATGGCTACACCTTC.